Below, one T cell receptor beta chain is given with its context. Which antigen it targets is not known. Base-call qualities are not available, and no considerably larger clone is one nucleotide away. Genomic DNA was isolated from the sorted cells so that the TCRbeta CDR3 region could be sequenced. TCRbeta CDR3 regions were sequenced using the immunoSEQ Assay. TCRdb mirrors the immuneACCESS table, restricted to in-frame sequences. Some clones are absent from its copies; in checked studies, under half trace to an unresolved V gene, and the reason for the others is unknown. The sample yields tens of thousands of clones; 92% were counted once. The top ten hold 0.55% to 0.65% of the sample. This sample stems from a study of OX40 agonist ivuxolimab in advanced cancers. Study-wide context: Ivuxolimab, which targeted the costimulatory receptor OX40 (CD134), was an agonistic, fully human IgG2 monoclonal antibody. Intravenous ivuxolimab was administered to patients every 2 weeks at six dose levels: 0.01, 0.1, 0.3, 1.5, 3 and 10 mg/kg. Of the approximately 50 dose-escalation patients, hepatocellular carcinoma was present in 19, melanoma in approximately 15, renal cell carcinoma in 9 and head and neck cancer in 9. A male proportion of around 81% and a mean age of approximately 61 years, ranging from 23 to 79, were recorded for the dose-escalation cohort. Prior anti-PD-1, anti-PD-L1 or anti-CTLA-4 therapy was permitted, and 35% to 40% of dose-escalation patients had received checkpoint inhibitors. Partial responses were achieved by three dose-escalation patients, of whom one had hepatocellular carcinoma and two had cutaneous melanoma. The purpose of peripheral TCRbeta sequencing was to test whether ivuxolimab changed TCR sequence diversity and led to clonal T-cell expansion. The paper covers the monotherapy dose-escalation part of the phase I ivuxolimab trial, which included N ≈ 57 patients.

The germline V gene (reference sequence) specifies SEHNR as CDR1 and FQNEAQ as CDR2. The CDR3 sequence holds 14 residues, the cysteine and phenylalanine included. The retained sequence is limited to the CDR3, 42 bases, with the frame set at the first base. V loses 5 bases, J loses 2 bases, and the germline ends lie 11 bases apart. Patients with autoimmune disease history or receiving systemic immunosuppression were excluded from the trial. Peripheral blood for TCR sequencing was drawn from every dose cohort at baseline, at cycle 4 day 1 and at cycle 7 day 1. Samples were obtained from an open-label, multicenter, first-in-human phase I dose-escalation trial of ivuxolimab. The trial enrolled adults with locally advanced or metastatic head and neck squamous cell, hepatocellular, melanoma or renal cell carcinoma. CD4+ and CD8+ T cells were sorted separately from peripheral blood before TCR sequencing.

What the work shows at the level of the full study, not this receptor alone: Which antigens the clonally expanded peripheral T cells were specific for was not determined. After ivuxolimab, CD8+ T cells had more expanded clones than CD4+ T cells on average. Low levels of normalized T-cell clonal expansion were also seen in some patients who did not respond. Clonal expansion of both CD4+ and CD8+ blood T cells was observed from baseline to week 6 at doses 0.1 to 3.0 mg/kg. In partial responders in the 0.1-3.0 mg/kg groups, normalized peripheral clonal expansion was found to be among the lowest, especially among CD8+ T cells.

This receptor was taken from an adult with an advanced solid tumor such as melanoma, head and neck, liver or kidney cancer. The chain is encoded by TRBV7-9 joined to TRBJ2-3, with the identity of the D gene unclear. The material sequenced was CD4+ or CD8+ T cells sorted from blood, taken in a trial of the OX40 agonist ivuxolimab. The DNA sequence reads TGTGCCAGCAGCCCCAAAATCCACACAGATACGCAGTATTTT. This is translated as CASSPKIHTDTQYF.